This TCR beta chain was retrieved from a study of blood T cell repertoires in COVID-19. On the study more broadly: T cells, B-cell-depleted T cells, or PBMCs provided the cDNA or gDNA that served as material.

There are 14 residues in the CDR3. Germline CDR1 reads SNHLY; CDR2 reads FYNNEI. V lost 6 bases and J 5 bases, leaving 16 bases between the germline ends. As originally analysed: The assay estimated nucleated cells by amplifying reference gene primers. Repertoires were generated with immunoSEQ multiplex PCR, while TCRdb's copy carries only in-frame clones and drops some. The D gene and trimming were derived from the DNA, and the V and J assignments and clone size from that table. The sample records roughly 280,000 clones, 85% to 90% being singletons. This clonotype originated in a woman in her sixties or seventies with COVID-19, enrolled during active disease. The chain employs TRBV2 and TRBJ1-2, with a weak D call TRBD1 (5 bases). The sample consisted of peripheral blood. CDR3 in DNA: TGTGCCAGCAGCTTGGAAGGGGCGGATTATGGCTACACCTTC. Translating it yields CASSLEGADYGYTF.